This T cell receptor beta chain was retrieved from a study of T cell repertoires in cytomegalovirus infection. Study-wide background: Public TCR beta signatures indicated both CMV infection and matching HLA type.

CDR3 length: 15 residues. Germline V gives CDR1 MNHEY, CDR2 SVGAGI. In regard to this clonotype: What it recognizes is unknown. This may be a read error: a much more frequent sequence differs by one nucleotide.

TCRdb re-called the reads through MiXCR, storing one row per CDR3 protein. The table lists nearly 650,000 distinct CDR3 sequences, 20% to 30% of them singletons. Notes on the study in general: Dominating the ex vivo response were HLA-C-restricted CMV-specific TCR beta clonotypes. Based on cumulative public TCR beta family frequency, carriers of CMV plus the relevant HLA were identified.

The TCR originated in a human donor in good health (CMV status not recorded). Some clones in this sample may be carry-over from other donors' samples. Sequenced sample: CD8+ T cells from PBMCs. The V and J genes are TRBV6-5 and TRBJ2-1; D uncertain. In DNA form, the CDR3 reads TGTGCCAGCAGTTACGAACCGTCGACCTACAATAAGCAGTTCTTC. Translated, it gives CASSYEPSTYNKQFF.